Below are 27 T cell receptor beta chains sequenced from a single sample in a study of somatic mutations in cytotoxic T cells in rheumatoid arthritis. The data were produced by immunoSEQ multiplex PCR, yet TCRdb's version contains in-frame clones alone and is incomplete. The profile covers approximately 12,000 clones, with about four fifths appearing a single time and around a fifth taken by the ten largest. The sequencing input was CD8+ T cells sorted from blood. The receptor source for this set is an adult with rheumatoid arthritis.

This chain connects TRBV11-2 to TRBJ1-1, with D unclear. Germline CDR1 is SGHAT and CDR2 is FQNNGV. The V end lost 0 bases, the J end lost 3 bases, and 8 bases lay between the germline ends. The CDR3 extends over 14 amino acids. Here the CDR3 reads CASSLDGGYTEAFF. As DNA, the CDR3 is TGTGCCAGCAGCTTAGATGGAGGGTACACTGAAGCTTTCTTT.

The CDR3 nucleotides are TGTGCCAGCAGCTCTCGGGAGAGCCACGAGCAGTACTTC. Translating it yields CASSSRESHEQYF. J is TRBJ2-7 and V is TRBV7-9; D perhaps matches TRBD2 (6 bases). Germline CDR1 is SEHNR and CDR2 is FQNEAQ (reference sequence). The V gene lost 4 bases and the J gene lost 5 bases, with 12 bases spanning the gap. The CDR3 is made up of 13 amino acids. Based on the CDR3 plus reference TRBV7-9 and TRBJ2-7, the full variable domain is DTGVSQNPRHKITKRGQNVTFRCDPISEHNRLYWYRQTLGQGPEFLTYFQNEAQLEKSRLLSDRFSAERPKGSFSTLEIQRTEQGDSAMYLCASSSRESHEQYFGPGTRLTVT.

Only a few counts were recorded for this clone. The chain recombines TRBV6-6 with TRBJ1-1; D ambiguous. Trimming pared 6 bases from V and 6 bases from J, leaving 14 bases between. This CDR3 comprises 13 residues. In germline, CDR1 is MNHNY, CDR2 SVGAGI (reference sequence). This CDR3 is CASSSTWVAEAFF. CDR3 coding DNA: TGTGCCAGCAGCTCCACATGGGTAGCTGAAGCTTTCTTT.

The chain links TRBV28 to TRBJ1-1; 8 nucleotides agree with TRBD1. This CDR3 is 14 amino acids long. Germline trimming cut 3 bases from V and 5 bases from J; bases unmatched to any gene: 5. Germline values: CDR1 MDHEN, CDR2 SYDVKM. The CDR3 is CASSFLDRETEAFF. The CDR3 bases are TGTGCCAGCAGTTTTTTGGACAGGGAAACTGAAGCTTTCTTT. Full variable domain (outside the CDR3, taken from reference TRBV28 and TRBJ1-1): DVKVTQSSRYLVKRTGEKVFLECVQDMDHENMFWYRQDPGLGLRLIYFSYDVKMKEKGDIPEGYSVSREKKERFSLILESASTNQTSMYLCASSFLDRETEAFFGQGTRLTVV.

This clone was detected a few times. The chain couples TRBV10-2 to TRBJ1-1; no clear D gene. The CDR3 length is 10 residues. Trimming stripped 8 bases from V and 4 bases from J, with 5 bases between. CDR1 WSHSY and CDR2 SAAADI come from the germline V gene. CDR3 sequence (DNA): TGCGCCAGCCGGGGCACTGAAGCTTTCTTT. It specifies CASRGTEAFF.

This chain uses TRBV7-9 with TRBJ1-5, with 9 positions matching TRBD1. Germline CDR1 reads SEHNR; CDR2 reads FQNEAQ (reference sequence). V was pared by 4 bases and J by 0 bases, with 10 bases of the junction left unmatched. This CDR3 region has 18 residues. CDR3 residues: CASSSIGTGLYSNQPQHF. CDR3 nucleotide sequence: TGTGCCAGCAGCTCCATCGGGACAGGGCTCTATAGCAATCAGCCCCAGCATTTT.

The rearrangement links TRBV5-6 to TRBJ2-7; D not resolved. Looked up from germline, CDR1 is SGHDT and CDR2 is YYEEEE. V lost 10 bases, J lost 0 bases, and 8 bases lay in between. CDR3 length: 11 amino acids. The CDR3 here is CASGSSYEQYF. The CDR3 nucleotides read TGTGCCTCGGGCAGCTCCTACGAGCAGTACTTC.

V usage is TRBV7-6 and J usage is TRBJ2-7; D may be TRBD2 (6 bases). V shed 5 bases and J shed 0 bases, with 14 bases lying between them. The germline V gene has CDR1 SGHVS and CDR2 FNYEAQ. CDR3 length equals 15 residues. The DNA for the CDR3 is TGTGCCAGCAGCCCCCGTAGCGGAGTCTCCTACGAGCAGTACTTC. It specifies CASSPRSGVSYEQYF.

Worth noting for this clone: The limits of the CDR3 on the DNA are not certain, so only TCRdb's listed CDR3 is given. V and J are TRBV7-3 and TRBJ2-1. The CDR3 has 15 amino acids, counting both end residues. The germline V gene encodes CDR1 SGHTA and CDR2 FQGTGA. The CDR3 protein is CASSFRGRSRDEQFF.

This clone was seen only once. V and J are TRBV14 and TRBJ2-7, with unresolved D. Germline lookup yields CDR1 SGHDN and CDR2 FVKESK. The CDR3 sequence is 15 residues long. V was trimmed by 4 bases and J by 1 base, leaving 14 bases between them. The CDR3, as DNA: TGTGCCAGCAGCCCCATTGACACATCTTCCTACGAGCAGTACTTC. Translation gives CASSPIDTSSYEQYF.

The J gene is TRBJ1-3, the V gene TRBV9; possible D gene TRBD1, 5 bases. The CDR3 contains 13 residues. Germline-derived CDR1 and CDR2 are SGDLS and YYNGEE. V lost 7 bases, J lost 0 bases, and 8 bases lay in between. This chain's CDR3 is CASRGTSGNTIYF. In DNA, the CDR3 is TGTGCCAGCCGGGGGACCTCTGGAAACACCATATATTTT.

The chain is built from TRBV28 and TRBJ2-7; the match to TRBD1 covers 7 bases. The ends lost 6 bases at V and 5 bases at J; junction bases unmatched: 4. This CDR3 has 12 amino acids. Germline lookup yields CDR1 MDHEN and CDR2 SYDVKM. This CDR3 is CASSPDRDEQYF. The CDR3 bases are TGTGCCAGCAGCCCCGACAGGGACGAGCAGTACTTC.

In its sample, this clone was seen a few times. The V and J genes are TRBV28 and TRBJ1-2, with 7 bases identical to TRBD1. Germline-derived CDR1 and CDR2 are MDHEN and SYDVKM. The CDR3 is made up of 13 amino acids. After removal of 2 bases from V and 6 bases from J, the junction contained 3 bases not matched to a gene. The CDR3 sequence is CASSLGRGDGYTF. In DNA, the CDR3 is TGTGCCAGCAGTTTAGGCAGGGGGGATGGCTACACCTTC.

The chain is built from TRBV5-5 and TRBJ1-1, with D unresolved. The length of the CDR3 is 11 residues. The germline gives CDR1 SGHKS, CDR2 YYEKEE (reference sequence). V was cut by 0 bases and J by 4 bases, with 1 base left in between. The CDR3 nucleotides are TGTGCCAGCAGCTTGGGCACTGAAGCTTTCTTT. Amino acid sequence: CASSLGTEAFF.

The V and J genes are TRBV28 and TRBJ2-7, with D perhaps matching TRBD1 (6 bases). This CDR3 contains 13 residues. Germline loops: CDR1 MDHEN, CDR2 SYDVKM. The V end lost 3 bases, the J end lost 3 bases, and 9 bases lay between the germline ends. The CDR3 protein is CASSFGQYYEQYF. CDR3 coding DNA: TGTGCCAGCAGTTTCGGACAGTACTACGAGCAGTACTTC.

V gene TRBV6-1 combines with J gene TRBJ1-1; no definite D call. The CDR3 runs to 14 residues. Germline lookup yields CDR1 MNHNS and CDR2 SASEGT. V was pared by 2 bases and J by 4 bases, with 11 bases between. The CDR3 loop reads CASSEIAISTEAFF. CDR3 DNA: TGTGCCAGCAGTGAAATAGCCATATCCACTGAAGCTTTCTTT.

This clone is medium-sized in the sample. Other DNA sequences in the same sample also yield this CDR3. This CDR3 reads CASSLVGYEQYF. CDR3 DNA sequence: TGTGCCAGCAGCTTAGTGGGTTACGAGCAGTACTTC. The chain has TRBV7-9 and TRBJ2-7; no reliable D call. Germline lookup yields CDR1 SEHNR and CDR2 FQNEAQ (reference sequence). The CDR3 sequence is 12 residues long. The V end lost 1 base, the J end lost 4 bases, and 5 bases lay between the germline ends.

This clone was observed once. The CDR3 region has the DNA TGTGCCAGCAGACCCGGGACAGGGTTTCCCCAGTACTTC. Protein sequence: CASRPGTGFPQYF. The J gene is TRBJ2-5, the V gene TRBV7-9; TRBD1 agrees at 9 bases. The germline V gene has CDR1 SEHNR and CDR2 FQNEAQ (reference sequence). The length of the CDR3 is 13 residues. The V gene end was trimmed by 6 bases and the J gene end by 9 bases; junction bases not matched to a gene: 8.

The J gene is TRBJ2-7, the V gene TRBV2, with D hard to call. This CDR3 comprises 13 residues. Germline lookup yields CDR1 SNHLY and CDR2 FYNNEI. The V end was cut by 3 bases, the J end by 7 bases, with 13 bases between. CDR3 loop: CASSDDMPEEQYF. The DNA for the CDR3 is TGTGCCAGCAGTGACGACATGCCTGAGGAGCAGTACTTC.

This clone has just a few counts. V and J are TRBV27 and TRBJ1-2; D is possibly TRBD1 (5 bases). V gave up 6 bases and J gave up 4 bases, with 12 bases separating them. CDR3 length equals 13 residues. Germline V CDR1 and CDR2: MNHEY, SMNVEV (reference sequence). CDR3 protein: CASRGLETYGYTF. CDR3 in DNA: TGTGCCAGCAGGGGACTGGAGACCTATGGCTACACCTTC.

This chain uses TRBV11-2 with TRBJ2-7; D call uncertain. Germline lookup yields CDR1 SGHAT and CDR2 FQNNGV. The CDR3 has 12 amino acids. Trimming took 5 bases from V and 3 from J, leaving 8 bases between them. The CDR3 spells CASSPPDYEQYF. CDR3 DNA: TGTGCCAGCAGCCCCCCGGACTACGAGCAGTACTTC.

CDR3 protein: CSVSGGSGRASYEQFF. CDR3 bases: TGCAGCGTCTCCGGGGGGAGCGGGAGGGCCTCATACGAGCAGTTCTTC. V usage is TRBV29-1 and J usage is TRBJ2-1; TRBD2 agrees at 10 bases. The junction had 18 bases not matched to a gene; V was cut back by 6 bases and J by 10 bases. Germline V CDR1 and CDR2: SQVTM, ANQGSEA. This CDR3 region has 16 residues.

J is TRBJ2-2 and V is TRBV4-2, with a weak D call TRBD1 (7 bases). CDR1 is LGHNA, CDR2 YNFKEQ, per germline. This CDR3 spans 15 amino acids. Trimming took 3 bases from V and 5 from J, leaving 13 bases between them. CDR3: CASSQEEGATGELFF. CDR3 sequence (DNA): TGTGCCAGCAGCCAGGAGGAGGGGGCTACCGGGGAGCTGTTTTTT.

The CDR3 DNA sequence: TGTGCCAGCAGCGCGGGACAGGGACGGTTGGGGGAGACCCAGTACTTC. Protein product: CASSAGQGRLGETQYF. The rearrangement links TRBV5-8 to TRBJ2-5, with TRBD1 identical over 9 bases. CDR1 SGHTS and CDR2 YDEGEE come from the germline V gene. Unmatched junction bases numbered 12, after V lost 4 bases and J lost 5 bases. The CDR3 runs 16 residues.

The chain combines TRBV9 with TRBJ2-7; 10 nucleotides align to TRBD2. CDR1 and CDR2 (germline): SGDLS, YYNGEE. The CDR3 spans 15 residues. Germline trimming cut 0 bases from V and 2 bases from J; bases unmatched to any gene: 2. The CDR3 DNA follows: TGTGCCAGCAGCGTAGATGGGACTAGCGCCTACGAGCAGTACTTC. Translated, it gives CASSVDGTSAYEQYF. Combining the CDR3 with reference TRBV9 and TRBJ2-7 gives the whole variable domain DSGVTQTPKHLITATGQRVTLRCSPRSGDLSVYWYQQSLDQGLQFLIQYYNGEERAKGNILERFSAQQFPDLHSELNLSSLELGDSALYFCASSVDGTSAYEQYFGPGTRLTVT.

The chain uses TRBV7-9 and TRBJ2-7; the match to TRBD1 covers 7 bases. After removal of 10 bases from V and 4 bases from J, the junction contained 13 bases not matched to a gene. The germline CDR1 and CDR2 sequences are SEHNR and FQNEAQ (reference sequence). The CDR3 runs 14 residues. CDR3 region: CANGTATYRYEQYF. CDR3 nucleotide sequence: TGTGCCAACGGGACAGCGACTTACCGATACGAGCAGTACTTC.

The rearrangement joins TRBV19 to TRBJ2-7, with 10 positions matching TRBD2. Germline values: CDR1 LNHDA, CDR2 SQIVND (reference sequence). This CDR3 comprises 16 residues. Losses at the gene ends were 8 bases for V and 1 base for J; bases not matched to a gene: 11. The CDR3 nucleotides read TGTGCCAGTTCTGTCAGCGGGAGGGCCTTTTCCTACGAGCAGTACTTC. This sequence encodes CASSVSGRAFSYEQYF.